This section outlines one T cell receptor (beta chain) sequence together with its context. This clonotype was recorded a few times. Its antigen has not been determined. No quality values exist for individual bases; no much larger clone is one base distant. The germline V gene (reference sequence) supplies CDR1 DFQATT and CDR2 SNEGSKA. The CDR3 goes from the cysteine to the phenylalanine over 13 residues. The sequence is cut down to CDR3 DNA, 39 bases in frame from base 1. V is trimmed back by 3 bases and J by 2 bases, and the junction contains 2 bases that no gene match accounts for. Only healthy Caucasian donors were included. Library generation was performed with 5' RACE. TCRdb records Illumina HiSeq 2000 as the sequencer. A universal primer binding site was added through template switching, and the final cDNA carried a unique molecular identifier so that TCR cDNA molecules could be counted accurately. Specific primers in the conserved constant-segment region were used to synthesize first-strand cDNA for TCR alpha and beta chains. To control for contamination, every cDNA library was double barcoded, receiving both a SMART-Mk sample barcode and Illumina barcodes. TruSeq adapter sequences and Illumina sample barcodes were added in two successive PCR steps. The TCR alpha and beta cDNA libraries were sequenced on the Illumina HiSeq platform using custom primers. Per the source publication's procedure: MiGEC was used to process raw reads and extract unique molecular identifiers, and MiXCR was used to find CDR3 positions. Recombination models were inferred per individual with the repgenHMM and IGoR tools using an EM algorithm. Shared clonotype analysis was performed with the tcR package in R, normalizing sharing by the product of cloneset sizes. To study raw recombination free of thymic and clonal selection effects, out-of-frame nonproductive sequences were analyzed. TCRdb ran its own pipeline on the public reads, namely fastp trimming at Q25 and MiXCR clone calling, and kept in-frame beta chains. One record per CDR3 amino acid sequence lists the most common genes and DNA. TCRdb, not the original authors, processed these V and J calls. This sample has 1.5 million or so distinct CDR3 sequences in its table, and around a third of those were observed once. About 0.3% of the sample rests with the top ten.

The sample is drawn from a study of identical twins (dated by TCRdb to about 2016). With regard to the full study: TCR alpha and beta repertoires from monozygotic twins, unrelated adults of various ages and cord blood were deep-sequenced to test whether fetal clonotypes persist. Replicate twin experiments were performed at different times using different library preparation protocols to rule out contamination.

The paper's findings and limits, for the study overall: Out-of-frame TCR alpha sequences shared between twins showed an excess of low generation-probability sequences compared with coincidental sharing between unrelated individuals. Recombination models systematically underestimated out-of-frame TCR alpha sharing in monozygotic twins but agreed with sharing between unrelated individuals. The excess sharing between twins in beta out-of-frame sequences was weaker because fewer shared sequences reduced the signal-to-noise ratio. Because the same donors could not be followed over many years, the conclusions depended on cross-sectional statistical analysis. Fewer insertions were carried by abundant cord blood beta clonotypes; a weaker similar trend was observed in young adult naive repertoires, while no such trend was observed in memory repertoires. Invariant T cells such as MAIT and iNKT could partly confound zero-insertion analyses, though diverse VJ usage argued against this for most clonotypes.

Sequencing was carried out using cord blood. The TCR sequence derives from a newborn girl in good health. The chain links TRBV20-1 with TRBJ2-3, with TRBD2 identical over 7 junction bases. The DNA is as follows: TGCAGTGCTAGGCTAGCGGACACAGATACGCAGTATTTT. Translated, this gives CSARLADTDTQYF.